Here is one T cell receptor beta chain with its context. V was clipped by 5 bases and J by 5 bases; unmatched bases: 7. The CDR3 is 14 residues long. CDR1 MNHEY and CDR2 SMNVEV come from the germline V gene (reference sequence). These data are taken from a study of early T cells in non-severe SARS-CoV-2 infection. TCRdb itself ran the 5' RACE reads through MiXCR, one entry per CDR3 protein. Of more than 65,000 distinct CDR3 sequences listed, approximately 13% were seen once; the top ten hold about 5.2%. The sample comprised whole blood. This TCR came from an adult who was a healthcare worker with PCR-confirmed SARS-CoV-2 infection or an uninfected control (not recorded which). The V gene is TRBV27, the J gene TRBJ2-7; 9 nucleotides line up with TRBD2. In nucleotides, the CDR3 is TGTGCCAGCAGTCCCTTCGCGGGGGGGAACGAGCAGTACTTC. Amino acids: CASSPFAGGNEQYF.